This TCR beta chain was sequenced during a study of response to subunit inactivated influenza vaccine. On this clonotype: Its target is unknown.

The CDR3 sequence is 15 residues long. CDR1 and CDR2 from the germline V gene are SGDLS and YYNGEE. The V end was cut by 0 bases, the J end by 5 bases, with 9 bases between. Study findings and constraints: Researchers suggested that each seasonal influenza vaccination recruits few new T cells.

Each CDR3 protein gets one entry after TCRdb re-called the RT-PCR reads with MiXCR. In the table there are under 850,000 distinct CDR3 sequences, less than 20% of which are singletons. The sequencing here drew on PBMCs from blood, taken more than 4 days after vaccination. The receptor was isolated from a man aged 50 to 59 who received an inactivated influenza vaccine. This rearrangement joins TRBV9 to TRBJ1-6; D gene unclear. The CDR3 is CASSVGQVDNSPLHF. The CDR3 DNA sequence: TGTGCCAGCAGCGTAGGGCAGGTCGATAATTCACCCCTCCACTTT.